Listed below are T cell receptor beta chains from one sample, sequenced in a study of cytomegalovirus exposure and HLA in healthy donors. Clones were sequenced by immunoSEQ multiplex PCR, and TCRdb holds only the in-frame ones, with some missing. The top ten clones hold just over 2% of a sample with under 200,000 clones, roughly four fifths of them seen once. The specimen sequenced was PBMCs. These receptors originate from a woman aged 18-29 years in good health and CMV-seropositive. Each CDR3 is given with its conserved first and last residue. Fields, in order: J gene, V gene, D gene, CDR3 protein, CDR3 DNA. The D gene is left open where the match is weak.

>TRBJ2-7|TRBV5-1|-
CASRRGQGRGYEQYF
TGCGCCAGCAGGCGAGGTCAAGGTCGAGGCTACGAGCAGTACTTC
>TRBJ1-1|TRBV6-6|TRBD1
CASSQTGGEGNTEAFF
TGTGCCAGCAGCCAAACAGGGGGCGAAGGGAACACTGAAGCTTTCTTT
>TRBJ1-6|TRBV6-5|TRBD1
CASSPRPRGWPLHF
TGTGCCAGCAGTCCGCGCCCCAGGGGGTGGCCCCTCCACTTT
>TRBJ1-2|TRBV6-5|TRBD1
CASSAPGQAHYGYTF
TGTGCCAGCAGTGCGCCCGGACAGGCACACTATGGCTACACCTTC
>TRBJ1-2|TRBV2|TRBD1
CASREDRDGYTF
TGTGCCAGCAGGGAAGACAGGGACGGCTACACCTTC
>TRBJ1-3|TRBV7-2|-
CASSAPRAGNTIYF
TGTGCCAGCAGCGCCCCCCGGGCTGGAAACACCATATATTTT
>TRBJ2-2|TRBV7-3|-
CASSLQVGRELFF
TGTGCCAGCAGCTTACAAGTGGGCAGGGAGCTGTTTTTT
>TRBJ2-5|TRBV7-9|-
CASSLGAGLLPLETQYF
TGTGCCAGCAGCTTAGGGGCGGGGCTTCTACCGCTCGAGACCCAGTACTTC
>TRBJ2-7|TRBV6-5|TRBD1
CASSPLRDSYEQYF
TGTGCCAGCAGTCCCCTTAGGGACAGCTACGAGCAGTACTTC
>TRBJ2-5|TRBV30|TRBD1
CAWGGPLDRGHETQYF
TGTGCCTGGGGGGGACCGTTGGACAGGGGGCACGAGACCCAGTACTTC
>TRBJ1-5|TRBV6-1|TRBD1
CASSWGQGNQPQHF
TGTGCCAGCAGCTGGGGACAGGGGAATCAGCCCCAGCATTTT
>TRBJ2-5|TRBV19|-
CASSPRSRGQETQYF
TGTGCCAGTAGTCCGCGATCCAGGGGCCAAGAGACCCAGTACTTC
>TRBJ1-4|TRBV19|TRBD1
CASSGRQGLDEKLFF
TGTGCCAGTAGTGGACGACAGGGCTTAGATGAAAAACTGTTTTTT
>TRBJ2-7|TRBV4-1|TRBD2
CASSQVLTSGGPNSYEQYF
TGCGCCAGCAGCCAAGTATTGACTAGCGGGGGCCCCAACTCCTACGAGCAGTACTTC
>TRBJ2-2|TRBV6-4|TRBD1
CASHRGHTGELFF
TGTGCCAGTCACAGGGGACACACCGGGGAGCTGTTTTTT